Below, 15 T cell receptor beta chains from the same sample are listed, as sequenced in a study of identical twins. Via MiXCR, TCRdb re-called the 5' RACE reads, giving one row per CDR3 protein. Of approximately 1.8 million distinct CDR3 sequences in the sample, around 33% were seen once. The sequenced sample was cord blood. These receptors all come from a newborn girl in good health.

The V gene is TRBV28, the J gene TRBJ1-5; D gene unclear. V was shortened by 5 bases and J by 5 bases, with 10 bases between the two germline ends. The germline CDR1 and CDR2 sequences are MDHEN and SYDVKM. The CDR3 runs to 13 residues. CDR3: CASSRTKYQPQHF. CDR3 nucleotides: TGTGCCAGCAGTCGGACTAAATATCAGCCCCAGCATTTT.

This chain links TRBV4-2 with TRBJ1-4; 7 bases match TRBD1. CDR3 length: 16 amino acids. Germline lookup yields CDR1 LGHNA and CDR2 YNFKEQ. J gave up 3 bases and V 0 bases, and 4 bases lay outside the gene matches. CDR3 sequence: CASSQDGTGANEKLFF. CDR3 DNA: TGTGCCAGCAGCCAAGATGGTACAGGGGCTAATGAAAAACTGTTTTTT.

This chain's CDR3 is CATSAGTTGELFF. The CDR3, as DNA: TGTGCCACCAGTGCAGGGACGACCGGGGAGCTGTTTTTT. This chain joins TRBV24-1 and TRBJ2-2, with D perhaps TRBD1 or TRBD2 (5 bases each). This CDR3 region has 13 residues. Per germline, CDR1 KGHDR and CDR2 SFDVKD. Deletions cut 5 bases from V and 5 bases from J, with 8 bases between.

This chain links TRBV24-1 with TRBJ2-1; 9 bases fit TRBD1. Germline-derived CDR1 and CDR2 are KGHDR and SFDVKD. V gave up 5 bases and J gave up 5 bases; unmatched junction bases: 0. The CDR3 is 13 residues long. The CDR3 nucleotides are TGTGCCACCAGTGGGACAGGGGACAATGAGCAGTTCTTC. It encodes CATSGTGDNEQFF.

This sequence joins TRBV5-5 and TRBJ1-2; D is unresolved. This CDR3 spans 14 amino acids. V was trimmed by 3 bases and J by 8 bases, leaving 17 bases between them. Germline values: CDR1 SGHKS, CDR2 YYEKEE (reference sequence). Here the CDR3 DNA reads TGTGCCAGCAGCTCATTGACGCCACCCTGGGGCTACACCTTC. It encodes CASSSLTPPWGYTF.

This clonotype was seen a handful of times. The V gene is TRBV7-9, the J gene TRBJ1-4; D may be TRBD1 (5 bases). The V gene's germline CDR1 is SEHNR and CDR2 FQNEAQ (reference sequence). The CDR3 runs to 15 residues. V lost 4 bases to trimming and J lost 4 bases, with 13 bases between them. Here the CDR3 DNA reads TGTGCCAGCAGCTCGCTGACAGTCATTAATGAAAAACTGTTTTTT. Translating it yields CASSSLTVINEKLFF.

The chain employs TRBV18 and TRBJ1-4, with 7 bases fitting TRBD1. Germline values: CDR1 KGHSH, CDR2 LQKENI. The CDR3 sequence is 16 residues long. The J segment lost 10 bases and the V segment lost 6 bases, leaving 17 bases of the junction unmatched. The CDR3 here is CASSHIRDSNRGKLFF. The CDR3 DNA sequence: TGTGCCAGCTCCCATATTAGGGACAGCAACCGCGGAAAACTGTTTTTT. Using reference TRBV18 and TRBJ1-4 for the parts outside the CDR3, the full variable domain is NAGVMQNPRHLVRRRGQEARLRCSPMKGHSHVYWYRQLPEEGLKFMVYLQKENIIDESGMPKERFSAEFPKEGPSILRIQQVVRGDSAAYFCASSHIRDSNRGKLFFGSGTQLSVL.

This clonotype was seen once. The genes are TRBV19 and TRBJ2-7; 9 bases are a match to TRBD2. CDR1 and CDR2 from the germline V gene are LNHDA and SQIVND (reference sequence). Losses at the gene ends were 3 bases for V and 6 bases for J; bases not matched to a gene: 12. The CDR3 consists of 16 residues. The CDR3 DNA is TGTGCCAGTAGTATGGGGTGGAGGACTAGCGCGACCGAGCAGTACTTC. This codes for CASSMGWRTSATEQYF.

V and J are TRBV20-1 and TRBJ2-3; 14 bases agree with TRBD2. Per germline, CDR1 DFQATT and CDR2 SNEGSKA (reference sequence). Losses at the gene ends were 3 bases for V and 6 bases for J; bases not matched to a gene: 5. The CDR3 consists of 15 residues. The CDR3 loop reads CSASQGTSGSDTQYF. CDR3 coding DNA: TGCAGTGCTAGTCAGGGGACTAGCGGGAGTGATACGCAGTATTTT.

This clonotype was observed once. The genes are TRBV7-2 and TRBJ1-1, with TRBD1 matching over 7 bases. CDR3 length: 16 amino acids. V was pared by 1 base and J by 7 bases, with 12 bases of the junction left unmatched. Per the germline V gene, CDR1 is SGHTA and CDR2 is FQGNSA. CDR3: CASSLVWAGGRNEAFF. The CDR3 bases are TGTGCCAGCAGCTTAGTTTGGGCAGGGGGGCGGAATGAAGCTTTCTTT.

This clonotype was recorded a few times. An end of the junction does not agree with germline; a read error may underlie this. The J gene is TRBJ2-3, the V gene TRBV5-6; D unclear. Germline assignment: CDR1 SGHDT and CDR2 YYEEEE. This CDR3 comprises 14 residues. The CDR3 DNA sequence: TGTGCCAGCAGCTTGCGGCAAACCACAGATACGCGGTATTTT. Protein product: CASSLRQTTDTRYF.

This clonotype was counted only a few times. The V call is TRBV27, the J call TRBJ1-5; TRBD1 matches at 8 bases. The CDR3 has 16 amino acids. J gave up 5 bases and V 4 bases, and 10 bases lay outside the gene matches. CDR1 and CDR2 (germline): MNHEY, SMNVEV (reference sequence). The CDR3 region is CASSSLDRGWYQPQHF. CDR3 DNA sequence: TGTGCCAGCAGTTCCCTCGACAGGGGTTGGTATCAGCCCCAGCATTTT.

This chain connects TRBV27 to TRBJ1-1, with D perhaps TRBD1 (5 bases). The germline gives CDR1 MNHEY, CDR2 SMNVEV (reference sequence). With 2 bases removed from V and 0 bases from J, the gap between germline ends came to 10 bases. The CDR3 runs to 15 residues. The CDR3 nucleotides read TGTGCCAGCAGTTTAAGGGACCGCATGAACACTGAAGCTTTCTTT. Translated: CASSLRDRMNTEAFF.

The chain employs TRBV29-1 and TRBJ2-1, with 10 bases identical to TRBD2. CDR3 length equals 17 residues. Germline CDR1 and CDR2: SQVTM and ANQGSEA. The V and J ends lost 2 bases and 8 bases, in that order; junction bases with no gene match: 15. The CDR3 reads CSVENSPTSGVGDEQFF. In DNA form, the CDR3 reads TGCAGCGTTGAAAACTCGCCAACTAGCGGGGTGGGGGATGAGCAGTTCTTC.

This chain connects TRBV30 to TRBJ1-4, with a weak D call TRBD1 (5 bases). Germline CDR1 and CDR2: GTSNPN and SVGIG (reference sequence). V lost 3 bases to trimming and J lost 6 bases, with 17 bases between them. This CDR3 has 15 amino acids. Written as DNA, the CDR3 is TGTGCCTGGAGCGTTCAGGGATGGATGGATGAAAAACTGTTTTTT. Translated: CAWSVQGWMDEKLFF.